The source of this T cell receptor (beta chain) is a study of blood T cell repertoires in COVID-19. Study-wide context: Sites in the United States, Italy and Spain provided acute and convalescent COVID-19 samples. Sources were T cells, B-cell-depleted T cells, or PBMCs; the material itself was cDNA or gDNA.

The CDR3 consists of 12 residues. The V and J ends lost 10 bases and 4 bases respectively, with 12 bases between them. This study enrolled people aged 18 to 89 from roughly 24 US geographic areas. Researchers sorted participants into cohorts using their self-reported clinical history. This table comes from immunoSEQ multiplex PCR, and its TCRdb copy is limited to in-frame clones, with some not included. The table has 200,000 to 250,000 clones, 65% to 85% seen once; the top ten hold about 4%. The receptor's source is a man aged 25 to 45 with acute COVID-19. Sequenced material: PBMCs or T cells enriched from blood (not recorded which). V usage is TRBV12-3 or TRBV12-4 and J usage is TRBJ2-3, with unresolved D. CDR3 nucleotides: TGTGCCACGGCCGAAAGCGCAGATACGCAGTATTTT. Translating it yields CATAESADTQYF.